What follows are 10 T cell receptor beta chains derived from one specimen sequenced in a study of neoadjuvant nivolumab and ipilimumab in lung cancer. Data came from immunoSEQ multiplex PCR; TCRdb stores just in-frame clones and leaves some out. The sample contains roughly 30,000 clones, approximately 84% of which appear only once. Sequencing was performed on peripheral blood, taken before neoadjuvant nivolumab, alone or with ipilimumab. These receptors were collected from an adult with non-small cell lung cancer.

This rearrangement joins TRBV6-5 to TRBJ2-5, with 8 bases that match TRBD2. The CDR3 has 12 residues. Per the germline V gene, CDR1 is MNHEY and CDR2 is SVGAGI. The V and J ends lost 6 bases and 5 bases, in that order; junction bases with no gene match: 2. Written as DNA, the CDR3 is TGTGCCAGCAGGACTAGCGCTGAGACCCAGTACTTC. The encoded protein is CASRTSAETQYF.

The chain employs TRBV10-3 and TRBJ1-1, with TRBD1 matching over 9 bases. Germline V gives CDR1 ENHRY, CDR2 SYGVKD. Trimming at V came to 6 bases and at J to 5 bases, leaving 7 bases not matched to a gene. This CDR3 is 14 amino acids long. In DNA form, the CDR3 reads TGTGCCATCAGAGAGACAGGGGGGGAAACTGAAGCTTTCTTT. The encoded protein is CAIRETGGETEAFF.

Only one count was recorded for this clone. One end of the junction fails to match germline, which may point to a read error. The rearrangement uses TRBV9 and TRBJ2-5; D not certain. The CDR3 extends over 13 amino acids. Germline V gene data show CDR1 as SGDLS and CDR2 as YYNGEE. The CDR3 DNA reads TGTGCCAGCAGCGTAGTAGCTCAAGGGACCCAGTACTTC. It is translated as CASSVVAQGTQYF.

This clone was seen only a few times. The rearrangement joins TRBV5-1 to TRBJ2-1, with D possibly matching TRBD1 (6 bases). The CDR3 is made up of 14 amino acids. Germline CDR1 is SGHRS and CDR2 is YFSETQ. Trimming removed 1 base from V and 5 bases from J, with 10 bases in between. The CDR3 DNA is TGCGCCAGCAGCTTGACACCAGGGGACAATGAGCAGTTCTTC. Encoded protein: CASSLTPGDNEQFF.

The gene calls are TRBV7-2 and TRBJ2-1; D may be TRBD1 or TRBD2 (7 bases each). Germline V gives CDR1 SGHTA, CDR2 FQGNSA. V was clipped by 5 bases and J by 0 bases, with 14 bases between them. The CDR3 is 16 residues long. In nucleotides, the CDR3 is TGTGCCAGCAGCCGCAGGGGGGGGATCTCCTACAATGAGCAGTTCTTC. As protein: CASSRRGGISYNEQFF.

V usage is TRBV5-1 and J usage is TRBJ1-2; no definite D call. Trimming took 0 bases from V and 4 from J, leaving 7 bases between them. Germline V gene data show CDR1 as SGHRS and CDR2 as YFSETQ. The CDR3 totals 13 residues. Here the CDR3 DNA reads TGCGCCAGCAGCTTGGACATCGGCTATGGCTACACCTTC. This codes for CASSLDIGYGYTF.

CDR3 loop: CASRGAGAYNEQFF. CDR3 in DNA: TGTGCCAGTCGCGGAGCGGGGGCCTACAATGAGCAGTTCTTC. The V gene is TRBV19, the J gene TRBJ2-1, with 8 positions matching TRBD2. With V trimmed by 8 bases and J by 2 bases, 5 bases remained unmatched. The CDR3 has 14 residues. Germline CDR1 is LNHDA and CDR2 is SQIVND (reference sequence). The entire variable domain, with the rest obtained from reference TRBV19 and TRBJ2-1, is as follows: DGGITQSPKYLFRKEGQNVTLSCEQNLNHDAMYWYRQDPGQGLRLIYYSQIVNDFQKGDIAEGYSVSREKKESFPLTVTSAQKNPTAFYLCASRGAGAYNEQFFGPGTRLTVL.

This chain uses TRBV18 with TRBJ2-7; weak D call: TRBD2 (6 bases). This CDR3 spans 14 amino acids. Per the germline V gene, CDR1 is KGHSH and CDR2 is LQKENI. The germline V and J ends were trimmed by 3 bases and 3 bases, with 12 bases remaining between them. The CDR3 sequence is CASSPGTDNYEQYF. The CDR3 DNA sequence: TGTGCCAGCTCACCCGGGACTGATAACTACGAGCAGTACTTC.

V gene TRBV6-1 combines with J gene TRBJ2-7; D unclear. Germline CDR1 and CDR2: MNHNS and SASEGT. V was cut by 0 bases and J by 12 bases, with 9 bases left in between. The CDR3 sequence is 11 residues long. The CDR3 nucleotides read TGTGCCAGCAGTGAAGCGGCAGGTGCGTACTTC. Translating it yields CASSEAAGAYF.

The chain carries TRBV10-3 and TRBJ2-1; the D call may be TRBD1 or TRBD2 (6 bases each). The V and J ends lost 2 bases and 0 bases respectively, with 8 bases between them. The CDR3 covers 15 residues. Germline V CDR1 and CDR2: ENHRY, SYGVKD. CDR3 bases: TGTGCCATCAGTGAGGGGGGGCGCTCCTACAATGAGCAGTTCTTC. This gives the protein CAISEGGRSYNEQFF.